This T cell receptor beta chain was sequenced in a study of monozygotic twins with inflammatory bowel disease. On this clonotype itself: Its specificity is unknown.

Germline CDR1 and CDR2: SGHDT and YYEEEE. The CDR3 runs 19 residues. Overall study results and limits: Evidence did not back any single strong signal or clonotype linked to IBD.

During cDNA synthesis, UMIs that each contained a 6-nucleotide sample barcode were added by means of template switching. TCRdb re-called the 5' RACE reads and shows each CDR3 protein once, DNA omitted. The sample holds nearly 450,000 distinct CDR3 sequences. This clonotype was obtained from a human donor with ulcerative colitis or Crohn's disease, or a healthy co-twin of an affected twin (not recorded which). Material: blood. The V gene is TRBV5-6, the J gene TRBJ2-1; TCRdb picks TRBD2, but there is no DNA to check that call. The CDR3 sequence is CASSLGGVGGRARYNEQFF.